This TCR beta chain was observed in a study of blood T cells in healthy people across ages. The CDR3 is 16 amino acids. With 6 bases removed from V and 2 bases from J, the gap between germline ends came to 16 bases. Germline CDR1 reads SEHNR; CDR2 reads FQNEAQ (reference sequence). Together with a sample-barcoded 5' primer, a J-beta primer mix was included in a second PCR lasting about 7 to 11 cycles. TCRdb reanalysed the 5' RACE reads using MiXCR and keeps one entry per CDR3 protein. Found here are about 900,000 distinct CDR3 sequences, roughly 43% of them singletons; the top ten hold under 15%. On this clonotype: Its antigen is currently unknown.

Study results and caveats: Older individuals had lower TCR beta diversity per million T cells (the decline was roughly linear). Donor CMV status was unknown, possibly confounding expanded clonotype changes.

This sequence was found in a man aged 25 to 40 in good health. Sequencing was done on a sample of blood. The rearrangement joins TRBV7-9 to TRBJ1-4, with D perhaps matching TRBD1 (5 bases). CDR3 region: CASSQIPGWTNEKLFF. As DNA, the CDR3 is TGTGCCAGCAGTCAAATTCCAGGGTGGACTAATGAAAAACTGTTTTTT.